This passage covers 15 T cell receptor beta chains from one sample sequenced in a study of beta chain features in type 1 diabetes. The whole isolated RNA underwent reverse transcription, so sequencing captured expressed TCRB transcripts. Profiling relied on immunoSEQ multiplex PCR, and the TCRdb table lists in-frame clones only, not all of them. The sample lists around 99,000 clones, 30% to 50% occurring once. The sequencing input was stem cell memory CD4+ T cells from blood. Receptors originate from a woman between 18 and 30 years old in good health.

This clone was observed a few times. This chain uses TRBV11-2 with TRBJ2-5, with D perhaps matching TRBD2 (5 bases). The V gene's germline CDR1 is SGHAT and CDR2 FQNNGV. The CDR3 runs 15 residues. Trimming took 3 bases from V and 11 from J, leaving 22 bases between them. This chain's CDR3 is CASSLSGLTLTEQYF. The CDR3 DNA follows: TGTGCCAGCAGCTTGTCTGGACTTACCCTCACGGAGCAGTACTTC.

This clone occurred a few times. The rearrangement joins TRBV9 to TRBJ2-1; TRBD2 agrees at 15 bases. Germline V CDR1 and CDR2: SGDLS, YYNGEE. There are 18 residues in the CDR3. The ends lost 0 bases at V and 4 bases at J; junction bases unmatched: 5. This chain's CDR3 is CASSVGVGLAGGYNEQFF. The CDR3 DNA follows: TGTGCCAGCAGCGTAGGAGTAGGACTAGCGGGAGGGTACAATGAGCAGTTCTTC.

V usage is TRBV7-3 and J usage is TRBJ2-7, with 7 bases lining up with TRBD1. CDR3 length: 15 amino acids. V shed 2 bases and J 0 bases; nucleotides not matched to a gene: 4. From germline, CDR1 is SGHTA and CDR2 FQGTGA. CDR3 bases: TGTGCCAGCAGCTTATCCCCAGGGGGCTCCTACGAGCAGTACTTC. Residues: CASSLSPGGSYEQYF.

This clone came up a few times. The chain carries TRBV28 and TRBJ2-3; D remains unclear. The germline CDR1 and CDR2 sequences are MDHEN and SYDVKM. V shed 3 bases and J shed 6 bases, with 10 bases lying between them. The CDR3 spans 13 residues. CDR3 loop: CASSFRFRDTQYF. The CDR3 nucleotides read TGTGCCAGCAGTTTTCGGTTCCGGGATACGCAGTATTTT.

This clone was seen just once. V usage is TRBV18 and J usage is TRBJ2-1, with TRBD2 identical over 12 bases. Germline trimming cut 0 bases from V and 7 bases from J; bases unmatched to any gene: 10. The CDR3 length is 18 residues. The germline V gene encodes CDR1 KGHSH and CDR2 LQKENI. CDR3 in amino acids: CASSPPLAGGPVLNEQFF. The CDR3 region has the DNA TGTGCCAGCTCACCACCGCTAGCGGGAGGGCCAGTACTGAATGAGCAGTTCTTC.

The genes are TRBV15 and TRBJ2-1, with 8 bases that match TRBD1. The CDR3 covers 14 residues. With V trimmed by 4 bases and J by 6 bases, 5 bases remained unmatched. The germline CDR1 and CDR2 sequences are LNHNV and YYDKDF (reference sequence). The CDR3 coding sequence is TGTGCCACCAGCATGCGAGGACAGGGCAATGAGCAGTTCTTC. This sequence encodes CATSMRGQGNEQFF.

The V gene is TRBV2, the J gene TRBJ2-1, with 13 bases lining up with TRBD2. The germline gives CDR1 SNHLY, CDR2 FYNNEI. CDR3 size: 15 residues. V lost 6 bases and J lost 9; bases outside the gene matches: 8. CDR3 DNA sequence: TGTGCCAGCAGCTCTACTAGCGGGAGGGCCGGTGAGCAGTTCTTC. It yields the protein CASSSTSGRAGEQFF.

This clone was observed a single time. CDR3 region: CASSPPGHRLRTDTQYF. DNA for the CDR3: TGTGCCAGCAGCCCCCCAGGGCACCGACTTCGCACAGATACGCAGTATTTT. The V and J genes are TRBV28 and TRBJ2-3, with D tentatively TRBD1 (5 bases). The CDR3 is made up of 17 amino acids. Trimming removed 6 bases at V and 1 base at J, with 20 bases between. Germline V CDR1 and CDR2: MDHEN, SYDVKM.

This clone was seen more than once but under ten times. The genes are TRBV7-6 and TRBJ2-7, with TRBD1 matching over 10 bases. V lost 4 bases and J lost 6; bases outside the gene matches: 6. The germline V gene encodes CDR1 SGHVS and CDR2 FNYEAQ. This CDR3 has 14 residues. The CDR3 DNA reads as TGTGCCAGCAGCTCCGGACAGGGGGTGGGCGAGCAGTACTTC. Its protein product is CASSSGQGVGEQYF.

This chain uses TRBV30 with TRBJ2-2; a possible D gene is TRBD2 (5 bases). Germline-derived CDR1 and CDR2 are GTSNPN and SVGIG (reference sequence). The CDR3 is made up of 15 amino acids. V was clipped by 0 bases and J by 4 bases, with 12 bases between them. For the CDR3, the DNA is TGTGCCTGGAGTGTGGGAGACTACCCCACCGGGGAGCTGTTTTTT. It translates to CAWSVGDYPTGELFF.

The rearrangement links TRBV5-6 to TRBJ1-5; the D is unclear. CDR1 and CDR2 from the germline V gene are SGHDT and YYEEEE. V dropped 0 bases and J dropped 1 base, with 8 bases sitting between them. CDR3 length: 15 residues. The CDR3 nucleotides read TGTGCCAGCAGCTTGGGACTCGAGAGCAATCAGCCCCAGCATTTT. This translates into CASSLGLESNQPQHF.

This clone appeared a single time. V is TRBV6-1 and J is TRBJ2-7, with D perhaps matching TRBD2 (5 bases). V dropped 4 bases and J dropped 0 bases, with 16 bases sitting between them. This CDR3 is built from 16 residues. Germline loops: CDR1 MNHNS, CDR2 SASEGT. This CDR3 reads CASSALVGSSSYEQYF. CDR3 bases: TGTGCCAGCAGTGCACTAGTTGGGTCGAGCTCCTACGAGCAGTACTTC.

CDR3 sequence: CAISESGRGRGYEQYF. CDR3 coding DNA: TGTGCCATCAGTGAGTCGGGCAGGGGGCGCGGATACGAGCAGTACTTC. The chain couples TRBV10-3 to TRBJ2-7; 8 positions agree with TRBD1. The V and J ends lost 0 bases and 4 bases, in that order; junction bases with no gene match: 8. This CDR3 has 16 residues. The germline CDR1 and CDR2 sequences are ENHRY and SYGVKD.

The V and J genes are TRBV19 and TRBJ1-1; TRBD1 might be the D (5 bases). Trimming shortened V by 7 bases and J by 6 bases, and 12 bases separated the two germline ends. Germline values: CDR1 LNHDA, CDR2 SQIVND (reference sequence). The CDR3 totals 12 residues. CDR3 in DNA: TGTGCCAGTATCGGGGGAGGGGCTGAAGCTTTCTTT. Translated, it gives CASIGGGAEAFF.

The chain has TRBV7-9 and TRBJ2-6, with TRBD1 matching 8 bases. The length of the CDR3 is 19 residues. V dropped 5 bases and J dropped 2; count of bases not matched to a gene: 14. The V gene's germline CDR1 is SEHNR and CDR2 FQNEAQ (reference sequence). CDR3 region: CASSPRGQGAAAGANVLTF. CDR3 nucleotides: TGTGCCAGCAGCCCCAGAGGGCAGGGGGCAGCTGCTGGGGCCAACGTCCTGACTTTC.